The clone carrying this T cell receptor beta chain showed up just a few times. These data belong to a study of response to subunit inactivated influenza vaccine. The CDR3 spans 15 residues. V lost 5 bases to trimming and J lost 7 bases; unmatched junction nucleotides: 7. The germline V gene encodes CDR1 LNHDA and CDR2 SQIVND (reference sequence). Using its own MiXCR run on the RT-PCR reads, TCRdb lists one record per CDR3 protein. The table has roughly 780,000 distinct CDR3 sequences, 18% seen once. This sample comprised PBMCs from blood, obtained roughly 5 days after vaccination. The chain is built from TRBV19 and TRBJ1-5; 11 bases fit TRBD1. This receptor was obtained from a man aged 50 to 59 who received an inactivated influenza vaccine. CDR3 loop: CASSPGTGGQQPQHF. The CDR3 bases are TGTGCCAGTAGTCCAGGGACAGGGGGTCAACAGCCCCAGCATTTT.